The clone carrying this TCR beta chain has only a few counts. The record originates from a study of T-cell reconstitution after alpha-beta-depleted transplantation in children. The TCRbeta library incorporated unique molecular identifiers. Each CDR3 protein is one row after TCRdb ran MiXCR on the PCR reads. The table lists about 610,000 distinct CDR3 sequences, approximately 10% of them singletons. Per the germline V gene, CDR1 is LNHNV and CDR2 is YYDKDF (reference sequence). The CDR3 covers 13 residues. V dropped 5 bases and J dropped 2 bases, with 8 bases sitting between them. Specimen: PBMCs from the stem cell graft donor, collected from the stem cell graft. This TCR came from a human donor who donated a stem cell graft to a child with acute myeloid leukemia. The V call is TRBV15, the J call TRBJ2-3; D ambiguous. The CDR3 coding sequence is TGTGCCACCAGCCCCCCCTCCACAGATACGCAGTATTTT. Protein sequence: CATSPPSTDTQYF.